This T cell receptor beta chain comes out of a study of blood T cell repertoires in COVID-19. Whole-study context: Specimens from acute and convalescent COVID-19 originated in the United States, Italy and Spain.

CDR1 SGHNT and CDR2 YYREEE come from the germline V gene (reference sequence). V trimming: 0 bases; J trimming: 7 bases; junction bases outside the gene matches: 5. CDR3 length equals 15 residues. Original methodology: Estimation of nucleated cell counts relied on the amplification of reference gene primers. Generated by immunoSEQ multiplex PCR, the TCRdb table keeps only in-frame clones and is missing some. Clone size and the V and J calls come from that table; the DNA yielded D and trimming. The sample lists nearly 110,000 clones; more than 70% were seen once. J is TRBJ2-2 and V is TRBV5-4; 8 bases are shared with TRBD1. Sequenced sample: peripheral blood. The sequence derives from a human donor in a cohort sampled during active COVID-19. The CDR3 sequence: CASSLGTGQGGELFF. CDR3 in DNA: TGTGCCAGCAGCTTGGGGACAGGGCAGGGCGGGGAGCTGTTTTTT.